The 23 T cell receptor beta chains listed next were all sequenced from one sample in a study of OX40 agonist ivuxolimab in advanced cancers. The protocol was immunoSEQ multiplex PCR, while the TCRdb copy is restricted to in-frame clones and leaves out a portion. Here the sample spans under 75,000 clones, around 90% being singletons. This material consisted of CD4+ or CD8+ T cells sorted from blood, taken in a trial of the OX40 agonist ivuxolimab. The receptors shown here come from an adult with an advanced solid tumor such as melanoma, head and neck, liver or kidney cancer.

The J gene is TRBJ2-2, the V gene TRBV27, with TRBD1 identical over 8 bases. This CDR3 is built from 21 residues. The trim removed 7 bases at V and 0 bases at J, leaving 22 bases unmatched. Germline assignment: CDR1 MNHEY and CDR2 SMNVEV (reference sequence). In nucleotides, the CDR3 is TGTGCCAGCACTAAGCTCACTCCAACCGGGACAGGCACTACGAACACCGGGGAGCTGTTTTTT. Residues: CASTKLTPTGTGTTNTGELFF.

V is TRBV19 and J is TRBJ1-3; no firm D call. CDR1 and CDR2 (germline): LNHDA, SQIVND (reference sequence). V was pared by 5 bases and J by 3 bases, with 17 bases between. This CDR3 has 16 amino acids. The CDR3 spells CASSPSTRLGGNTIYF. CDR3 nucleotides: TGTGCCAGTAGTCCAAGCACGAGGCTGGGTGGAAACACCATATATTTT.

This clone was detected only a few times. Other DNA variants within this sample encode the same CDR3. This chain joins TRBV25-1 and TRBJ2-3; D gene unclear. Germline values: CDR1 MGHDK, CDR2 SYGVNS. Trimming left V 4 bases short and J 4 bases short, with 3 bases between. The CDR3 length is 11 residues. The CDR3: CASSVADTQYF. The CDR3 DNA follows: TGTGCCAGCAGTGTTGCAGATACGCAGTATTTT.

V usage is TRBV28 and J usage is TRBJ1-2; D uncertain. Per the germline V gene, CDR1 is MDHEN and CDR2 is SYDVKM. The V end lost 2 bases, the J end lost 4 bases, and 11 bases lay between the germline ends. The CDR3 spans 14 residues. CDR3: CASSLSRSFYGYTF. In DNA form, the CDR3 reads TGTGCCAGCAGTTTAAGTAGGTCCTTCTATGGCTACACCTTC.

The chain is built from TRBV19 and TRBJ2-3; TRBD2 aligns across 8 bases. The germline gives CDR1 LNHDA, CDR2 SQIVND (reference sequence). CDR3 length: 16 amino acids. V lost 3 bases to trimming and J lost 3 bases; unmatched junction nucleotides: 8. CDR3 in amino acids: CASSMATSGYTDTQYF. The CDR3 DNA sequence: TGTGCCAGTAGTATGGCCACTAGCGGTTATACAGATACGCAGTATTTT.

This rearrangement joins TRBV19 to TRBJ2-1; D unresolved. Germline values: CDR1 LNHDA, CDR2 SQIVND (reference sequence). V was clipped by 0 bases and J by 7 bases, with 10 bases between them. The CDR3 totals 14 residues. The DNA for the CDR3 is TGTGCCAGTAGTATAGATCTATCCAGAAATGAGCAGTTCTTC. Encoded protein: CASSIDLSRNEQFF. Using reference TRBV19 and TRBJ2-1 for the parts outside the CDR3, the full variable domain is DGGITQSPKYLFRKEGQNVTLSCEQNLNHDAMYWYRQDPGQGLRLIYYSQIVNDFQKGDIAEGYSVSREKKESFPLTVTSAQKNPTAFYLCASSIDLSRNEQFFGPGTRLTVL.

This clone was recorded only once. This rearrangement joins TRBV29-1 to TRBJ1-1; 9 nucleotides agree with TRBD1. Germline values: CDR1 SQVTM, CDR2 ANQGSEA. Unmatched junction bases numbered 13, after V lost 0 bases and J lost 5 bases. The CDR3 consists of 17 residues. The CDR3: CSVEDDPAGTGNTEAFF. In nucleotides, the CDR3 is TGCAGCGTTGAAGATGACCCCGCCGGGACAGGGAATACTGAAGCTTTCTTT. Full variable domain (missing parts from reference TRBV29-1 and TRBJ1-1): SAVISQKPSRDICQRGTSLTIQCQVDSQVTMMFWYRQQPGQSLTLIATANQGSEATYESGFVIDKFPISRPNLTFSTLTVSNMSPEDSSIYLCSVEDDPAGTGNTEAFFGQGTRLTVV.

V and J are TRBV6-5 and TRBJ1-4; D gene uncertain. Trimming stripped 6 bases from V and 4 bases from J, with 9 bases between. The V gene's germline CDR1 is MNHEY and CDR2 SVGAGI. This CDR3 is built from 13 residues. CDR3 amino acids: CASRSYGNEKLFF. The DNA of the CDR3 is TGTGCCAGCAGGTCCTACGGTAATGAAAAACTGTTTTTT.

V usage is TRBV28 and J usage is TRBJ1-4, with D tentatively TRBD1 (6 bases). Germline assignment: CDR1 MDHEN and CDR2 SYDVKM. Trimming took off 6 bases at V and 6 bases at J, with 17 bases between the two ends. CDR3 length equals 15 residues. This CDR3 is CASRITRGAHEKLFF. DNA of the CDR3: TGTGCCAGCAGGATAACCAGGGGCGCTCATGAAAAACTGTTTTTT.

This chain connects TRBV19 to TRBJ2-3; TRBD1 matches 10 bases. Germline CDR1 reads LNHDA; CDR2 reads SQIVND (reference sequence). This CDR3 has 16 residues. Trimming at V came to 1 base and at J to 5 bases, leaving 6 bases not matched to a gene. The CDR3 sequence: CASSIARGTGVDTQYF. CDR3 DNA sequence: TGTGCCAGTAGTATAGCCCGCGGGACAGGGGTAGATACGCAGTATTTT.

The J gene is TRBJ2-1, the V gene TRBV6-6, with 8 bases aligning to TRBD2. The germline V gene has CDR1 MNHNY and CDR2 SVGAGI (reference sequence). V trimming: 0 bases; J trimming: 5 bases; junction bases outside the gene matches: 3. This CDR3 contains 15 residues. The CDR3 protein is CASSYSSSGDNEQFF. CDR3 bases: TGTGCCAGCAGTTACTCGAGTAGCGGGGACAATGAGCAGTTCTTC.

V is TRBV19 and J is TRBJ1-2; no clear D. The CDR3 sequence is 11 residues long. Germline CDR1 is LNHDA and CDR2 is SQIVND (reference sequence). The V and J ends lost 6 bases and 1 base respectively, with 3 bases between them. For the CDR3, the DNA is TGTGCCAGTAGAATTAACTATGGCTACACCTTC. Translating gives CASRINYGYTF.

The genes are TRBV4-2 and TRBJ1-6, with unresolved D. From germline, CDR1 is LGHNA and CDR2 YNFKEQ. Trimming took 5 bases from V and 6 from J, leaving 14 bases between them. The CDR3 spans 15 residues. CDR3 residues: CASSLPWAFNSPLHF. DNA of the CDR3: TGTGCCAGCAGCTTGCCCTGGGCCTTTAATTCACCCCTCCACTTT.

The chain joins TRBV5-1 to TRBJ1-1; unclear D gene. With 0 bases removed from V and 2 bases from J, the gap between germline ends came to 11 bases. Germline V lookup: CDR1 SGHRS, CDR2 YFSETQ. CDR3 length: 15 residues. In nucleotides, the CDR3 is TGCGCCAGCAGCTTGGAGGGAAGGGATAACACTGAAGCTTTCTTT. Amino acid sequence: CASSLEGRDNTEAFF.

The chain couples TRBV5-1 to TRBJ1-1, with 8 bases fitting TRBD1. Losses at the gene ends were 2 bases for V and 1 base for J; bases not matched to a gene: 4. There are 15 residues in the CDR3. Germline V lookup: CDR1 SGHRS, CDR2 YFSETQ. This CDR3 reads CASSFSQGGNTEAFF. CDR3 nucleotides: TGCGCCAGCAGCTTCTCACAGGGGGGGAACACTGAAGCTTTCTTT.

In its sample, this clone was seen once. As DNA, the CDR3 is TGTGCCAGCAGTGACACCGGGGCCAGTGAAAAACTGTTTTTT. It is translated as CASSDTGASEKLFF. This rearrangement joins TRBV2 to TRBJ1-4, with D perhaps TRBD1 (5 bases). V was trimmed by 3 bases and J by 7 bases, leaving 12 bases between them. The CDR3 runs to 14 residues. In germline, CDR1 is SNHLY, CDR2 FYNNEI.

The chain recombines TRBV5-1 with TRBJ1-4; D call uncertain. Germline lookup yields CDR1 SGHRS and CDR2 YFSETQ. The CDR3 is 16 residues long. Trimming cost V 0 bases and J 4 bases, with 13 bases left between them. The CDR3 reads CASSLGFEPFNEKLFF. For the CDR3, the DNA is TGCGCCAGCAGCTTGGGGTTTGAACCCTTTAATGAAAAACTGTTTTTT.

In its sample, this clone was seen a few times. This chain joins TRBV5-8 and TRBJ2-1, with D unresolved. The CDR3 is 14 amino acids. Per the germline V gene, CDR1 is SGHTS and CDR2 is YDEGEE. Between the trimmed V and J ends, which lost 5 bases and 10 bases, there was a span of 19 bases. The CDR3 here is CASSLTIGIGEQFF. The CDR3 DNA is TGTGCCAGCAGTTTAACAATAGGGATCGGGGAGCAGTTCTTC.

The chain combines TRBV2 with TRBJ1-1; D gene ambiguous. In germline, CDR1 is SNHLY, CDR2 FYNNEI. This CDR3 has 13 residues. Trimming took 4 bases from V and 1 from J, leaving 7 bases between them. The CDR3 spells CASSVTRNTEAFF. DNA for the CDR3: TGTGCCAGCAGTGTAACTCGGAACACTGAAGCTTTCTTT. Looking up the rest from reference TRBV2 and TRBJ1-1 gives the full variable domain: EPEVTQTPSHQVTQMGQEVILRCVPISNHLYFYWYRQILGQKVEFLVSFYNNEISEKSEIFDDQFSVERPDGSNFTLKIRSTKLEDSAMYFCASSVTRNTEAFFGQGTRLTVV.

The table lists this clone with a count of one. CDR3 region: CASRSLGQEGGYTF. The CDR3 bases are TGTGCCAGCAGAAGCTTAGGACAGGAAGGAGGCTACACCTTC. The rearrangement joins TRBV6-5 to TRBJ1-2, with 7 bases lining up with TRBD1. The J segment lost 8 bases and the V segment lost 6 bases, leaving 12 bases of the junction unmatched. Germline CDR1 MNHEY, CDR2 SVGAGI. The CDR3 has 14 residues.

The gene calls are TRBV6-6 and TRBJ2-7; no firm D call. Germline values: CDR1 MNHNY, CDR2 SVGAGI (reference sequence). Trimming stripped 10 bases from V and 3 bases from J, with 13 bases between. This CDR3 has 12 residues. CDR3 nucleotide sequence: TGTGCCACCCTGAACCTGGTCTACGAGCAGTACTTC. Translated, it gives CATLNLVYEQYF.

The CDR3 loop is CSVPEGGYTF. The CDR3 region has the DNA TGCAGCGTCCCGGAGGGCGGCTACACCTTC. The chain combines TRBV29-1 with TRBJ1-2; D is uncertain. Germline V gene sequence: CDR1 SQVTM, CDR2 ANQGSEA. The CDR3 covers 10 residues. Trimming left V 6 bases short and J 8 bases short, with 10 bases between.

The CDR3 reads CASRGTANEKLFF. The CDR3 DNA sequence: TGTGCCAGCAGGGGGACAGCAAATGAAAAACTGTTTTTT. The chain uses TRBV6-6 and TRBJ1-4, with 7 nucleotides matching TRBD1. Germline CDR1 is MNHNY and CDR2 is SVGAGI (reference sequence). This CDR3 has 13 amino acids. V trimming: 6 bases; J trimming: 5 bases; junction bases outside the gene matches: 3.